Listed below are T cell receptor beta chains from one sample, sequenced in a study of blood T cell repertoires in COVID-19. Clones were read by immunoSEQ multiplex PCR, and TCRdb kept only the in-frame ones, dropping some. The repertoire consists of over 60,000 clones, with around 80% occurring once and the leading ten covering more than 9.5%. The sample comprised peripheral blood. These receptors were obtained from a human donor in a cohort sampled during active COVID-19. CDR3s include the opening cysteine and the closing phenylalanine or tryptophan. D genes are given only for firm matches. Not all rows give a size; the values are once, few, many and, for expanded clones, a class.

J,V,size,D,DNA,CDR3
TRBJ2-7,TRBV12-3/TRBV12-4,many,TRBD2,TGTGCCAGCGGGGAGGGTCCTCAGCAGTACTTC,CASGEGPQQYF
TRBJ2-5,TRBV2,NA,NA,TGTGCCAGCAGGAGGGCGCTTATAGGAGAGACCCAGTACTTC,CASRRALIGETQYF
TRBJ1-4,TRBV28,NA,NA,TGTGCCAGCAGTCCTCGACTGGCAACTAATGAAAAACTGTTTTTT,CASSPRLATNEKLFF
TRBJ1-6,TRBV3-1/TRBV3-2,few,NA,TGTGCCAGCAGCCAAGATAGGCGGGGGAGAGAAGGCAATTCACCCCTCCACTTT,CASSQDRRGREGNSPLHF
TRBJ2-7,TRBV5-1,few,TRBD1,TGCGCCAGCAGCTTAATTACCGGGACAGGGCGGGAGCAGTACTTC,CASSLITGTGREQYF
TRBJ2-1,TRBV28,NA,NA,TGTGCCAGCGTGCGGGTTAATGACAATGAGCAGTTCTTC,CASVRVNDNEQFF
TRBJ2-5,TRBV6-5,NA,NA,TGTGCCAGCAGTTACTCTTTGGGGCCAGGGGAGACCCAGTACTTC,CASSYSLGPGETQYF
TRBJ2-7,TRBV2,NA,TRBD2,TGTGCCAGCAGCGCGGGACTAGCGGGAGGCGGCACCTACGAGCAGTACTTC,CASSAGLAGGGTYEQYF
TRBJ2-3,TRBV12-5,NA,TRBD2,TGTGCTAGTGATCTAGCGGCCGATACTAGCGGAGATACGCAGTATTTT,CASDLAADTSGDTQYF
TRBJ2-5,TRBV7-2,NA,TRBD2,TGTGCCAGCAGCTTTAGCGGGTCCAGTGGGGAGACCCAGTACTTC,CASSFSGSSGETQYF
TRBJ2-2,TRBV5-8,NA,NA,TGTGCCAGCAGCTTGTGGCGGGCCGGGGAGCTGTTTTTT,CASSLWRAGELFF
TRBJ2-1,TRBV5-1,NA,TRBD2,TGCGCCAGCAGCCCCACTAGCGGAAGCTCCTACAATGAGCAGTTCTTC,CASSPTSGSSYNEQFF
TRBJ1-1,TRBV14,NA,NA,TGTGCCAGCAGCTCAAAACGGGGATCTGAAGCTTTCTTT,CASSSKRGSEAFF
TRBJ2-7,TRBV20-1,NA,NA,TGCAGTGCTACCCCGAGCTACGAGCAGTACTTC,CSATPSYEQYF
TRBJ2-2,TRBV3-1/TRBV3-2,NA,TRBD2,TGTGCCAGCAGCCCGGGGGGTATAAACACCGGGGAGCTGTTTTTT,CASSPGGINTGELFF